A single sample is the source of the 22 T cell receptor beta chains below, sequenced in a study of molecular identifiers for immune sequencing clone quantification. One entry per CDR3 protein, called by TCRdb with MiXCR from the PCR reads. This sample has 40,000 to 45,000 distinct CDR3 sequences, with 24% found just once. The material sequenced was naive CD8+ T cells from blood, with Jurkat cell RNA spiked in. Subset indicated: FACS-sorted CD8+CD4-CCR7+CD45RA+ naive T cells. These receptors came from a human donor in good health. Some libraries in this study had Jurkat cell RNA spiked in.

This clonotype was detected only a few times. The rearrangement uses TRBV6-2 or TRBV6-3 and TRBJ2-1, with 7 bases matching TRBD2. V lost 1 base and J lost 6; bases outside the gene matches: 15. The germline V gene encodes CDR1 MNHEY and CDR2 SVGEGT. The CDR3 consists of 18 residues. CDR3 in amino acids: CASSYFEMVAGPANEQFF. In nucleotides, the CDR3 is TGTGCCAGCAGTTACTTTGAAATGGTAGCGGGCCCCGCCAATGAGCAGTTCTTC.

This clonotype qualifies as medium-sized. The V call is TRBV29-1, the J call TRBJ2-7; D gene ambiguous. This CDR3 comprises 11 residues. The V and J ends lost 4 bases and 4 bases respectively, with 8 bases between them. The V gene's germline CDR1 is SQVTM and CDR2 ANQGSEA. CDR3 in amino acids: CSVVVGYEQYF. DNA for the CDR3: TGCAGCGTTGTTGTGGGATACGAGCAGTACTTC.

The chain has TRBV19 and TRBJ2-7; 7 nucleotides align to TRBD1. This CDR3 region has 14 residues. Germline CDR1 and CDR2: LNHDA and SQIVND (reference sequence). The V gene end was trimmed by 6 bases and the J gene end by 2 bases; junction bases not matched to a gene: 7. The CDR3 protein is CASRTTDRAYEQYF. The DNA of the CDR3 is TGTGCCAGTAGAACGACAGACAGGGCCTACGAGCAGTACTTC.

To note about this clonotype: Just one base apart from a much larger clone, this may be a read error. The chain is built from TRBV20-1 and TRBJ2-1, with D possibly matching TRBD1 (5 bases). The CDR3 has 12 amino acids. CDR1 is DFQATT, CDR2 SNEGSKA, per germline (reference sequence). CDR3 loop: CSALGVYNGQFF. CDR3 nucleotide sequence: TGCAGTGCTTTAGGGGTCTACAATGGGCAGTTCTTC.

This clonotype has only a few counts. V and J are TRBV4-1 and TRBJ2-7; 14 bases align to TRBD2. The V gene end was trimmed by 1 base and the J gene end by 4 bases; junction bases not matched to a gene: 9. The germline gives CDR1 MGHRA, CDR2 YSYEKL. CDR3 size: 18 residues. Here the CDR3 DNA reads TGCGCCAGCAGCCAAGGGAAGGTTGGGACTAGCGGGAGTTACGAGCAGTACTTC. Translated, it gives CASSQGKVGTSGSYEQYF.

This clonotype came up once. V usage is TRBV20-1 and J usage is TRBJ2-1, with D possibly matching TRBD2 (6 bases). CDR1 is DFQATT, CDR2 SNEGSKA, per germline (reference sequence). The CDR3 totals 15 residues. V lost 3 bases and J lost 8, with 20 bases in between. CDR3 loop: CSASGSALVGYEQFF. DNA for the CDR3: TGCAGTGCTAGCGGGAGCGCCCTCGTGGGGTATGAGCAGTTCTTC.

A word on this clonotype: Given a much more abundant clone one base away, this may be a read error. This chain uses TRBV27 with TRBJ2-5, with 8 positions matching TRBD2. The CDR3 length is 15 residues. CDR1 is MNHEY, CDR2 SMNVEV, per germline (reference sequence). The CDR3 DNA is TGTGCCAGCAGTTTGGGGCCGGGGGGGCAAGAGCCCCAGTACTTC. Its translation: CASSLGPGGQEPQYF.

The sample holds many counts of this clonotype. V is TRBV6-1 and J is TRBJ1-5; 11 bases fit TRBD1. From germline, CDR1 is MNHNS and CDR2 SASEGT. V lost 6 bases and J lost 0; bases outside the gene matches: 7. The CDR3 has 17 amino acids. The CDR3 here is CASRAGQGVYSNQPQHF. CDR3 coding DNA: TGTGCCAGCAGGGCGGGACAGGGGGTTTATAGCAATCAGCCCCAGCATTTT.

The chain couples TRBV4-3 to TRBJ2-7; D is possibly TRBD2 (5 bases). The CDR3 is 15 amino acids. With 0 bases removed from V and 3 bases from J, the gap between germline ends came to 12 bases. Germline V gives CDR1 LGHNA, CDR2 YSLEER. Written as DNA, the CDR3 is TGCGCCAGCAGCCAAGATCGGCGGGTTAACTACGAGCAGTACTTC. This codes for CASSQDRRVNYEQYF.

This clonotype occurred a few times. The gene calls are TRBV5-3 and TRBJ2-7; 11 bases are shared with TRBD2. TRBV5-3 is flagged as an ORF with uncertain function. The CDR3 is made up of 15 amino acids. The junction had 9 bases not matched to a gene; V was cut back by 8 bases and J by 2 bases. The CDR3 reads CASSPETSGTYEQYF. The DNA of the CDR3 is TGTGCCAGCAGCCCTGAGACTAGCGGGACCTACGAGCAGTACTTC.

The table lists this clonotype with many counts. The chain uses TRBV6-2 or TRBV6-3 and TRBJ1-5; no clear D. V was pared by 5 bases and J by 1 base, with 12 bases between. This CDR3 is 15 amino acids long. Germline loops: CDR1 MNHEY, CDR2 SVGEGT. In DNA, the CDR3 is TGTGCCAGCAGTCACCTACTGGACAGCAATCAGCCCCAGCATTTT. Translating gives CASSHLLDSNQPQHF.

This clonotype was found many times. V and J are TRBV29-1 and TRBJ2-4; D call uncertain. Trimming cost V 3 bases and J 0 bases, with 6 bases left between them. CDR1 is SQVTM, CDR2 ANQGSEA, per germline. This CDR3 region has 13 residues. The DNA of the CDR3 is TGCAGCGTTGAGACGGTAGCCAAAAACATTCAGTACTTC. It is translated as CSVETVAKNIQYF.

This clonotype was detected ten times or more. The V gene is TRBV27, the J gene TRBJ2-7; D uncertain. The CDR3 consists of 15 residues. From germline, CDR1 is MNHEY and CDR2 SMNVEV (reference sequence). The V and J ends lost 4 bases and 4 bases respectively, with 17 bases between them. The CDR3 DNA sequence: TGTGCCAGCAGTTCCCGGGCTTCTCCCTCGTACGAGCAGTACTTC. It is translated as CASSSRASPSYEQYF.

The gene calls are TRBV4-3 and TRBJ2-7; perhaps TRBD1 as D (6 bases). The V end was cut by 3 bases, the J end by 1 base, with 7 bases between. The CDR3 is 13 residues long. Germline lookup yields CDR1 LGHNA and CDR2 YSLEER. The CDR3 DNA sequence: TGCGCCAGCAGCCACACAGGGTCCTACGAGCAGTACTTC. Translated: CASSHTGSYEQYF.

As for this clonotype: Being one base from a much bigger clone, this may be a read error. The J gene is TRBJ2-2, the V gene TRBV20-1; no reliable D call. This CDR3 region has 11 residues. V shed 1 base and J shed 7 bases, with 4 bases lying between them. CDR1 and CDR2 from the germline V gene are DFQATT and SNEGSKA (reference sequence). The CDR3 is CSARVGGELFF. The DNA of the CDR3 is TGCAGTGCTAGAGTCGGCGGGGAGCTGTTTTTT.

This clonotype occurred many times. The CDR3 here is CASSRGTGTQETQYF. The DNA of the CDR3 is TGTGCCAGCAGCCGCGGGACAGGAACTCAAGAGACCCAGTACTTC. The chain has TRBV7-8 and TRBJ2-5; TRBD1 matches at 8 bases. CDR1 is SGHVS, CDR2 FQNEAQ, per germline. With 5 bases clipped from V and 2 bases from J, the junction kept 7 bases outside the gene matches. The CDR3 sequence is 15 residues long.

A remark on this clonotype: It may be a read error: a sequence one base away is much more abundant. The rearrangement uses TRBV30 and TRBJ1-3; D ambiguous. CDR3 size: 11 residues. Germline lookup yields CDR1 GTSNPN and CDR2 SVGIG (reference sequence). The CDR3 region is CAWGVRNTIYF. In nucleotides, the CDR3 is TGTGCCTGGGGTGTACGAAACACCATATATTTT.

This clonotype appeared a few times. V is TRBV30 and J is TRBJ2-3; the D gene could be TRBD1 or TRBD2 (5 bases each). This CDR3 region has 15 residues. V lost 3 bases, J lost 0 bases, and 13 bases lay in between. CDR1 and CDR2 (germline): GTSNPN, SVGIG (reference sequence). Here the CDR3 reads CAWSRGGASTDTQYF. CDR3 DNA: TGTGCCTGGAGCCGGGGCGGAGCGAGCACAGATACGCAGTATTTT.

Concerning this clonotype: A read error may explain this, as a much larger clone is one base away. The gene calls are TRBV3-1 and TRBJ2-1; weak D call: TRBD1 (5 bases). There are 14 residues in the CDR3. CDR1 and CDR2 (germline): LGHDT, YNNKEL (reference sequence). V lost 2 bases, J lost 6 bases, and 11 bases lay in between. The CDR3 spells CASSQPATGNEQFF. Written as DNA, the CDR3 is TGTGCCAGCAGCCAACCAGCTACAGGCAATGAGCAGTTCTTC.

This clonotype was seen ten or more times. The chain is built from TRBV28 and TRBJ2-1, with TRBD2 identical over 7 bases. Per germline, CDR1 MDHEN and CDR2 SYDVKM. V lost 6 bases to trimming and J lost 8 bases; unmatched junction nucleotides: 10. The CDR3 length is 14 residues. The CDR3 region is CASSSRYLADEQFF. In DNA, the CDR3 is TGTGCCAGCAGCTCTCGTTATCTAGCGGATGAGCAGTTCTTC.

Of note for this clonotype: At one of its ends the junction is not consistent with the germline gene, which may arise from a read error. This sequence joins TRBV7-6 and TRBJ2-3; D gene uncertain. This CDR3 region has 15 residues. Germline V gene lookup returns CDR1 SGHVS and CDR2 FNYEAQ. The CDR3 is CASNLAGSSTDTQYF. CDR3 coding DNA: TGTGCCAGCAACTTAGCAGGATCTAGCACAGATACGCAGTATTTT.

Comments on this clonotype: A much larger clone differs by one base, so this may be a read error. This chain connects TRBV28 to TRBJ2-5, with no clear D. This CDR3 is built from 14 residues. Germline-derived CDR1 and CDR2 are MDHEN and SYDVKM. The CDR3 spells CACSFTLGEETQYF. The CDR3 DNA sequence: TGTGCCTGCAGTTTCACCCTCGGAGAAGAGACCCAGTACTTC. Full variable domain (remainder filled in from reference TRBV28 and TRBJ2-5): DVKVTQSSRYLVKRTGEKVFLECVQDMDHENMFWYRQDPGLGLRLIYFSYDVKMKEKGDIPEGYSVSREKKERFSLILESASTNQTSMYLCACSFTLGEETQYFGPGTRLLVL.